These 28 T cell receptor beta chains originate from one sample sequenced in a study of T cell responses to AZD1222 COVID-19 vaccine. Profiling relied on immunoSEQ multiplex PCR, and the TCRdb table lists in-frame clones only, not all of them. The sample gives roughly 160,000 clones, over 80% of which show up once; 1.9% is in the top ten. This specimen consisted of peripheral blood, obtained on day 0 of AZD1222 vaccination. Receptors originate from an adult in good health.

This chain joins TRBV28 and TRBJ1-3; tentatively, D is TRBD1 (6 bases). CDR1 MDHEN and CDR2 SYDVKM come from the germline V gene. CDR3 length: 16 amino acids. V shed 7 bases and J shed 4 bases, with 20 bases lying between them. CDR3 amino acids: CASMPRGQGLGNTIYF. Here the CDR3 DNA reads TGTGCCAGCATGCCCCGAGGGCAGGGGTTGGGAAACACCATATATTTT.

A few counts support this clone. J is TRBJ1-1 and V is TRBV29-1; D unresolved. Germline V lookup: CDR1 SQVTM, CDR2 ANQGSEA. This CDR3 has 12 amino acids. V was clipped by 3 bases and J by 0 bases, with 5 bases between them. CDR3 in amino acids: CSVDLLNTEAFF. DNA of the CDR3: TGCAGCGTTGATTTGTTGAACACTGAAGCTTTCTTT.

About this clone itself: A junction boundary mismatches the germline segment, possibly from a read error. The chain links TRBV7-7 to TRBJ1-5; D uncertain. There are 14 residues in the CDR3. The germline V gene has CDR1 SSHAT and CDR2 FNYEAQ (reference sequence). The CDR3 region is CASSFEVFNQPQHF. For the CDR3, the DNA is TGTGCTAGCAGCTTTGAAGTCTTCAATCAGCCCCAGCATTTT.

The V call is TRBV27, the J call TRBJ1-6; 12 positions match TRBD1. Germline V lookup: CDR1 MNHEY, CDR2 SMNVEV (reference sequence). The trim removed 5 bases at V and 5 bases at J, leaving 4 bases unmatched. The CDR3 consists of 16 residues. The CDR3 spells CASSLGTGGDNSPLHF. The CDR3 nucleotides read TGTGCCAGCAGTCTTGGGACAGGGGGCGATAATTCACCCCTCCACTTT.

The chain couples TRBV7-2 to TRBJ2-5; 7 nucleotides align to TRBD2. J was trimmed by 5 bases and V by 5 bases; bases with no gene match: 5. Germline V gene lookup returns CDR1 SGHTA and CDR2 FQGNSA. The CDR3 is 13 amino acids. CDR3 bases: TGTGCCAGCAGCAGAGGGCGGGGGGAGACCCAGTACTTC. Its protein product is CASSRGRGETQYF.

The rearrangement uses TRBV4-3 and TRBJ1-1; possibly TRBD1 for D (6 bases). The germline V and J ends were trimmed by 4 bases and 3 bases, with 15 bases remaining between them. Germline lookup yields CDR1 LGHNA and CDR2 YSLEER. The CDR3 extends over 15 amino acids. CDR3 DNA sequence: TGCGCCAGCAGCCCCTCTCGCGCAGGGGACACTGAAGCTTTCTTT. Protein sequence: CASSPSRAGDTEAFF.

The CDR3 nucleotides read TGTGCCAGCACTCAGGGTTCTGGGGCCAACGTCCTGACTTTC. Translating it yields CASTQGSGANVLTF. This chain links TRBV28 with TRBJ2-6; possibly TRBD1 for D (5 bases). Between the trimmed V and J ends, which lost 7 bases and 1 base, there was a span of 8 bases. The CDR3 is 14 residues long. The germline V gene encodes CDR1 MDHEN and CDR2 SYDVKM.

This chain uses TRBV29-1 with TRBJ2-4; D gene ambiguous. The V and J ends lost 6 bases and 2 bases respectively, with 11 bases between them. The CDR3 is 13 amino acids. Germline loops: CDR1 SQVTM, CDR2 ANQGSEA. Here the CDR3 DNA reads TGCAGCGTGGTCTTAGGGACCAAAAACATTCAGTACTTC. Protein product: CSVVLGTKNIQYF.

The V call is TRBV3-1 (or the pseudogene TRBV3-2), the J call TRBJ2-7; no clear D gene. Trimming shortened V by 3 bases and J by 5 bases, and 14 bases separated the two germline ends. Germline CDR1 reads LGHDT; CDR2 reads YNNKEL (reference sequence). The CDR3 consists of 14 residues. The CDR3 loop is CASSQKPSPHEQYF. CDR3 coding DNA: TGTGCCAGCAGCCAGAAACCCAGCCCCCACGAGCAGTACTTC.

The genes are TRBV7-2 and TRBJ2-2; the match to TRBD1 covers 8 bases. J lost 5 bases, V lost 9 bases, and 8 bases had no gene match. The germline gives CDR1 SGHTA, CDR2 FQGNSA. The CDR3 totals 14 residues. CDR3 coding DNA: TGTGCCAGTAGTCAGGACAGGGTGACCGGGGAGCTGTTTTTT. Encoded protein: CASSQDRVTGELFF. Together with reference TRBV7-2 and TRBJ2-2, the CDR3 gives the full variable domain: GAGVSQSPSNKVTEKGKDVELRCDPISGHTALYWYRQSLGQGLEFLIYFQGNSAPDKSGLPSDRFSAERTGGSVSTLTIQRTQQEDSAVYLCASSQDRVTGELFFGEGSRLTVL.

The chain carries TRBV9 and TRBJ1-6; D gene uncertain. The CDR3 consists of 15 residues. V was trimmed by 0 bases and J by 2 bases, leaving 6 bases between them. The germline gives CDR1 SGDLS, CDR2 YYNGEE. The CDR3 DNA follows: TGTGCCAGCAGCGTAGGGGAGGCCTATAATTCACCCCTCCACTTT. It specifies CASSVGEAYNSPLHF.

Notes on this clone: Other DNA sequences within the sample encode an identical CDR3. The V gene is TRBV15, the J gene TRBJ1-4, with D uncertain. The CDR3 totals 14 residues. Germline-derived CDR1 and CDR2 are LNHNV and YYDKDF (reference sequence). The V and J ends lost 1 base and 0 bases respectively, with 3 bases between them. The CDR3 region is CATSRVSTNEKLFF. The CDR3 DNA follows: TGTGCCACCAGCAGAGTCTCAACTAATGAAAAACTGTTTTTT.

This chain uses TRBV9 with TRBJ2-1; 14 nucleotides line up with TRBD2. Germline V gene sequence: CDR1 SGDLS, CDR2 YYNGEE. V was pared by 3 bases and J by 5 bases, with 16 bases of the junction left unmatched. There are 20 residues in the CDR3. This CDR3 reads CASSDSVPGLAGVSHNEQFF. The DNA of the CDR3 is TGTGCCAGCAGCGACTCAGTTCCGGGACTAGCGGGAGTATCCCACAATGAGCAGTTCTTC.

This clone was counted once. The chain carries TRBV18 and TRBJ1-6, with D maybe TRBD1 (5 bases). This CDR3 spans 16 amino acids. Trimming removed 0 bases from V and 6 bases from J, with 12 bases in between. Germline CDR1 is KGHSH and CDR2 is LQKENI. CDR3 bases: TGTGCCAGCTCACCACCGGCAGGGCAGGGTAATTCACCCCTCCACTTT. This translates into CASSPPAGQGNSPLHF.

The chain recombines TRBV6-6 with TRBJ1-3, with D perhaps matching TRBD1 (5 bases). This CDR3 contains 16 residues. Trimming removed 0 bases at V and 5 bases at J, with 14 bases between. Per germline, CDR1 MNHNY and CDR2 SVGAGI (reference sequence). The CDR3 spells CASSYSPEGLRNTIYF. CDR3 nucleotide sequence: TGTGCCAGCAGTTACTCGCCCGAGGGACTCCGAAACACCATATATTTT.

The chain couples TRBV28 to TRBJ2-7, with D unresolved. Germline CDR1 is MDHEN and CDR2 is SYDVKM. The CDR3 is 14 amino acids. Trimming removed 3 bases at V and 2 bases at J, with 11 bases between. The CDR3 loop is CASSFISLTYEQYF. CDR3 sequence (DNA): TGTGCCAGCAGTTTCATTAGTTTGACCTACGAGCAGTACTTC.

This clone was seen a handful of times. This chain joins TRBV5-1 and TRBJ1-4; D is possibly TRBD1 (6 bases). Deletions cut 4 bases from V and 7 bases from J, with 20 bases between. Germline values: CDR1 SGHRS, CDR2 YFSETQ. The CDR3 is 16 amino acids. The CDR3 sequence: CASSTSGGGLGEKLFF. CDR3 bases: TGCGCCAGCAGCACCTCTGGGGGGGGGCTGGGTGAAAAACTGTTTTTT.

The chain is built from TRBV7-8 and TRBJ2-7, with 7 bases matching TRBD2. V was clipped by 1 base and J by 3 bases; unmatched bases: 6. Per the germline V gene, CDR1 is SGHVS and CDR2 is FQNEAQ. CDR3 size: 15 residues. This CDR3 is CASSLVSGTGYEQYF. CDR3 coding DNA: TGTGCCAGCAGCTTAGTGAGCGGGACCGGCTACGAGCAGTACTTC.

The chain links TRBV6-5 to TRBJ2-1, with 8 bases aligning to TRBD1. CDR1 and CDR2 (germline): MNHEY, SVGAGI. The junction had 4 bases not matched to a gene; V was cut back by 6 bases and J by 0 bases. The CDR3 covers 15 residues. CDR3: CASRTTGGSYNEQFF. CDR3 nucleotides: TGTGCCAGCAGGACTACAGGGGGCTCCTACAATGAGCAGTTCTTC.

V usage is TRBV19 and J usage is TRBJ1-5; D not certain. V lost 5 bases and J lost 0, with 8 bases in between. This CDR3 has 14 amino acids. Germline V gene lookup returns CDR1 LNHDA and CDR2 SQIVND (reference sequence). The CDR3 DNA reads as TGTGCCAGTAGTCCCCAAGTTAGCAATCAGCCCCAGCATTTT. This codes for CASSPQVSNQPQHF.

V and J are TRBV28 and TRBJ1-1; no clear D gene. Trimming removed 6 bases from V and 1 base from J, with 3 bases in between. Germline V CDR1 and CDR2: MDHEN, SYDVKM. The CDR3 is 11 residues long. CDR3 nucleotides: TGTGCCAGCAGGCAGAACACTGAAGCTTTCTTT. As protein: CASRQNTEAFF.

The chain employs TRBV27 and TRBJ1-1; D is unresolved. The germline gives CDR1 MNHEY, CDR2 SMNVEV (reference sequence). The CDR3 loop spans 13 amino acids. The V end was cut by 2 bases, the J end by 2 bases, with 6 bases between. Here the CDR3 reads CASSLGHNTEAFF. The CDR3, as DNA: TGTGCCAGCAGTTTAGGGCATAACACTGAAGCTTTCTTT.

This sequence joins TRBV28 and TRBJ1-2; D is unclear. This CDR3 region has 14 residues. Germline assignment: CDR1 MDHEN and CDR2 SYDVKM. V gave up 4 bases and J gave up 2 bases, with 11 bases separating them. The CDR3 DNA is TGTGCCAGCAGTTCGGGAACAGAGAACTATGGCTACACCTTC. Amino acids: CASSSGTENYGYTF.

This clone was recorded only once. V usage is TRBV4-2 and J usage is TRBJ2-6; 9 bases fit TRBD1. CDR3 size: 20 residues. Germline V gene data show CDR1 as LGHNA and CDR2 as YNFKEQ. V shed 0 bases, J shed 2 bases, and the junction held 11 bases outside the gene matches. The CDR3 reads CASSQDIIGQGSAGANVLTF. The DNA of the CDR3 is TGTGCCAGCAGCCAAGATATAATAGGACAGGGGAGTGCTGGGGCCAACGTCCTGACTTTC.

This chain joins TRBV11-3 and TRBJ2-1, with D maybe TRBD1 (6 bases). The CDR3 contains 13 residues. Per the germline V gene, CDR1 is SGHNT and CDR2 is YENEEA. V gave up 3 bases and J gave up 9 bases, with 12 bases separating them. The CDR3 spells CASSFRQEGEQFF. DNA for the CDR3: TGTGCCAGCAGCTTTCGACAGGAAGGTGAGCAGTTCTTC.

The chain joins TRBV10-2 to TRBJ1-1; D is unresolved. V shed 6 bases and J shed 1 base, with 9 bases lying between them. The CDR3 is 13 residues long. The V gene's germline CDR1 is WSHSY and CDR2 SAAADI. In DNA form, the CDR3 reads TGCGCCAGCAGGATTATATCGAACACTGAAGCTTTCTTT. Encoded protein: CASRIISNTEAFF.

V gene TRBV5-6 combines with J gene TRBJ2-1; 9 bases are shared with TRBD2. Trimming removed 0 bases from V and 10 bases from J; junction bases left unmatched: 8. The CDR3 has 15 residues. CDR1 and CDR2 from the germline V gene are SGHDT and YYEEEE. Here the CDR3 DNA reads TGTGCCAGCAGCTTGGGAGGTCTAGCGGGGTTAGAGCAGTTCTTC. Translating it yields CASSLGGLAGLEQFF.

Here the CDR3 reads CSVDRDRRPETQYF. In DNA, the CDR3 is TGCAGCGTTGACCGTGACCGAAGGCCGGAGACCCAGTACTTC. The rearrangement joins TRBV29-1 to TRBJ2-5; D is undetermined. Germline V gene lookup returns CDR1 SQVTM and CDR2 ANQGSEA. Trimming left V 3 bases short and J 5 bases short, with 16 bases between. The CDR3 extends over 14 amino acids. Full variable domain (rest looked up from reference TRBV29-1 and TRBJ2-5): SAVISQKPSRDICQRGTSLTIQCQVDSQVTMMFWYRQQPGQSLTLIATANQGSEATYESGFVIDKFPISRPNLTFSTLTVSNMSPEDSSIYLCSVDRDRRPETQYFGPGTRLLVL.